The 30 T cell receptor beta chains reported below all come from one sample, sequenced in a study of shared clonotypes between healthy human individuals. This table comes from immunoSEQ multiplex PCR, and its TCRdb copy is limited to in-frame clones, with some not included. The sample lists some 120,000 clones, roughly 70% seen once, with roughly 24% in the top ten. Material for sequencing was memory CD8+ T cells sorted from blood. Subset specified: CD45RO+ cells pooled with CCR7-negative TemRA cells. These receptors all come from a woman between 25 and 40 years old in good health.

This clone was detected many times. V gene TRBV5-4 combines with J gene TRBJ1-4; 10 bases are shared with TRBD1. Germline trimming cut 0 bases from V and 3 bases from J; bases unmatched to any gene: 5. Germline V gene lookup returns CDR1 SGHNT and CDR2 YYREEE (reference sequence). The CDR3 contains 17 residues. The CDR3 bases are TGTGCCAGCAGCTTGGCGACAGGGGGCTTCTCTAATGAAAAACTGTTTTTT. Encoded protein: CASSLATGGFSNEKLFF.

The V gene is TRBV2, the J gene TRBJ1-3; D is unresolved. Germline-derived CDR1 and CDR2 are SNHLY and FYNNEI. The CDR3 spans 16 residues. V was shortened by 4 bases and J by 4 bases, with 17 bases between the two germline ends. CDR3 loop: CASSVVGRQRGNTIYF. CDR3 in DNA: TGTGCCAGCAGTGTTGTCGGCAGACAAAGGGGAAACACCATATATTTT.

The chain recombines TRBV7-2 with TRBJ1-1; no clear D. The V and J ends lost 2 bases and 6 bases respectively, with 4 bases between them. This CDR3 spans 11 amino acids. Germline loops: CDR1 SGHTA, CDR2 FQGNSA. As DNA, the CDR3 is TGTGCCAGCAGCTTATTCGCTGAAGCTTTCTTT. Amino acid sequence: CASSLFAEAFF.

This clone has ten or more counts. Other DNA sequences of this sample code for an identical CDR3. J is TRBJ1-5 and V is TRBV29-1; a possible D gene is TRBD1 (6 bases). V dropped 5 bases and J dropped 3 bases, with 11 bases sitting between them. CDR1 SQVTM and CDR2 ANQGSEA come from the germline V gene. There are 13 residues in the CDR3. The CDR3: CSVQGGANQPQHF. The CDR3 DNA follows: TGCAGCGTTCAAGGGGGGGCCAATCAGCCCCAGCATTTT.

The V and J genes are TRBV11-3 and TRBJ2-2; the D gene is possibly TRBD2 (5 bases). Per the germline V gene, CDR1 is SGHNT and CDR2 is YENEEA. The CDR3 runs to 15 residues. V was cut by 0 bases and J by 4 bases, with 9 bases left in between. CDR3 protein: CASSLDRGATGELFF. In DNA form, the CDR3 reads TGTGCCAGCAGCTTAGATCGGGGAGCCACCGGGGAGCTGTTTTTT.

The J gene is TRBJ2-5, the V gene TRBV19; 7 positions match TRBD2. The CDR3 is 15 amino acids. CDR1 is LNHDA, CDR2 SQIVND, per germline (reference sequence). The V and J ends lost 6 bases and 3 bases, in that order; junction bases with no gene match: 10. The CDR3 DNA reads TGTGCCAGTAGCCGAAATCACGGGAGGAAAGAGACCCAGTACTTC. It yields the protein CASSRNHGRKETQYF.

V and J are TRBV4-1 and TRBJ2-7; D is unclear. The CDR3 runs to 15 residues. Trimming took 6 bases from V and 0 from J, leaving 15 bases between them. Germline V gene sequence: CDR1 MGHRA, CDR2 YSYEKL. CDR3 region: CASRTLVESSYEQYF. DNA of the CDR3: TGCGCCAGCAGGACCCTCGTGGAGAGCTCCTACGAGCAGTACTTC.

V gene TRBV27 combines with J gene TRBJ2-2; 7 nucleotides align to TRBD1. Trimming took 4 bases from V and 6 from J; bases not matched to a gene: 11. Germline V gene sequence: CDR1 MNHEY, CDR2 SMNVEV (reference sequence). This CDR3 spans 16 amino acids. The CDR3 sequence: CASSYSTGNMAGELFF. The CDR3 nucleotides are TGTGCCAGCAGTTACTCGACAGGGAATATGGCCGGGGAGCTGTTTTTT.

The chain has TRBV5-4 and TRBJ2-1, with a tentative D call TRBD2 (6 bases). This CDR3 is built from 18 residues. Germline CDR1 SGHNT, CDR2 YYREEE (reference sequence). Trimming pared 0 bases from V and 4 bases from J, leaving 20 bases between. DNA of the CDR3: TGTGCCAGCAGCTTGGAGCCTATACCGGGACTCCTGTACAATGAGCAGTTCTTC. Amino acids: CASSLEPIPGLLYNEQFF.

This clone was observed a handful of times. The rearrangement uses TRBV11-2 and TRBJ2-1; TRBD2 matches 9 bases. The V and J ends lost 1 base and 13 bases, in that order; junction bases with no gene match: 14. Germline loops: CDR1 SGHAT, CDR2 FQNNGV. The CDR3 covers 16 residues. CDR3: CASSLGAGGARGPQFF. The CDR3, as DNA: TGTGCCAGCAGCTTAGGGGCGGGAGGGGCCAGAGGTCCCCAGTTCTTC.

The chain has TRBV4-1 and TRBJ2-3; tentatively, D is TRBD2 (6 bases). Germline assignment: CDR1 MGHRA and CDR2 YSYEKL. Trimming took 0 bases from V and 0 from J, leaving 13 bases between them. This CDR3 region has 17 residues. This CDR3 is CASSQDLLAESTDTQYF. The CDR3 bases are TGCGCCAGCAGCCAAGATCTACTAGCAGAAAGCACAGATACGCAGTATTTT.

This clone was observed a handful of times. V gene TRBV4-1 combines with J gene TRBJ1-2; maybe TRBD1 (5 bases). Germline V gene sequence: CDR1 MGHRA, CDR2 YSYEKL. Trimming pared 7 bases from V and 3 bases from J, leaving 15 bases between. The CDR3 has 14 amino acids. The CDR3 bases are TGCGCCAGCACCCCGGGGCTCGGATACTATGGCTACACCTTC. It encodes CASTPGLGYYGYTF.

CDR3 amino acids: CASSLGTSGSSYEQYF. CDR3 in DNA: TGTGCCAGCAGCCTAGGGACTAGCGGGAGCTCCTACGAGCAGTACTTC. The rearrangement uses TRBV16 and TRBJ2-7; 14 bases agree with TRBD2. The CDR3 is made up of 16 amino acids. CDR1 is KGHSY, CDR2 FQNENV, per germline. The V segment lost 4 bases and the J segment 0 bases; nucleotides outside the gene matches: 2.

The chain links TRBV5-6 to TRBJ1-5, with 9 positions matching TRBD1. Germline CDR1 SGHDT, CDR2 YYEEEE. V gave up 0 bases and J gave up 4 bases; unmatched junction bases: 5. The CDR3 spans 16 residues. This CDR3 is CASSLGEDRGNQPQHF. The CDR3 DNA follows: TGTGCCAGCAGCTTGGGGGAGGACAGGGGAAATCAGCCCCAGCATTTT.

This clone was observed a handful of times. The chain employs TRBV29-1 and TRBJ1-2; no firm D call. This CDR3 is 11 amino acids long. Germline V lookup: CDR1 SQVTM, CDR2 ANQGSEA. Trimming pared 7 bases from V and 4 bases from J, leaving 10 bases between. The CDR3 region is CSAKDLYGYTF. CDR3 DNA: TGCAGCGCAAAGGATCTCTATGGCTACACCTTC.

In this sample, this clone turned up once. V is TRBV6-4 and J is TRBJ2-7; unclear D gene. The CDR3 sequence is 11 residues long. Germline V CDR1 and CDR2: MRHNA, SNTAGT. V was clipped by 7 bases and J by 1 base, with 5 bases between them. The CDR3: CASKGSYEQYF. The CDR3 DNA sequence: TGTGCCAGCAAAGGGTCCTACGAGCAGTACTTC.

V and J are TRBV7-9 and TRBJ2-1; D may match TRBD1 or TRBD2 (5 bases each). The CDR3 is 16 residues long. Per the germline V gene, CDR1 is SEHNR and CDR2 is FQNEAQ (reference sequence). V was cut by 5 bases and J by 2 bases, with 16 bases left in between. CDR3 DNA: TGTGCCAGCAGCCAAGATCGGACGGGGCCCTACAATGAGCAGTTCTTC. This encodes CASSQDRTGPYNEQFF.

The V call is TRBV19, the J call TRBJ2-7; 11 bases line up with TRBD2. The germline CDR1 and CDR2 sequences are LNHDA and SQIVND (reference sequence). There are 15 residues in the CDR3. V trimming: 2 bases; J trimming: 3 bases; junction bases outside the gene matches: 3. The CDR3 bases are TGTGCCAGTAGTATAACGGGACTAGCGGACTACGAGCAGTACTTC. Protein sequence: CASSITGLADYEQYF.

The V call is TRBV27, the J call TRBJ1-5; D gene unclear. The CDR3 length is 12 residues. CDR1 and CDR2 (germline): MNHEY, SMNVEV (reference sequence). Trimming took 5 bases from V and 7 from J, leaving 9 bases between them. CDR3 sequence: CASSPAGQPQHF. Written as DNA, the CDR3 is TGTGCCAGCAGTCCAGCGGGCCAGCCCCAGCATTTT.

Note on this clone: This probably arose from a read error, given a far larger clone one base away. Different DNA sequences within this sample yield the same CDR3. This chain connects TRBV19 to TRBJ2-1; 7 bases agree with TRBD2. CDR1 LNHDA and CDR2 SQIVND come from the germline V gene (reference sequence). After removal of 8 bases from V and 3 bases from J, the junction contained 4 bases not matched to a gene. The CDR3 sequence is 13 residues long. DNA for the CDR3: TGTGCCAGTTCTCTAGCGGACTACAATGAGCAGTTCTTC. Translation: CASSLADYNEQFF. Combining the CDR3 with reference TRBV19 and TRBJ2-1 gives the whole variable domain DGGITQSPKYLFRKEGQNVTLSCEQNLNHDAMYWYRQDPGQGLRLIYYSQIVNDFQKGDIAEGYSVSREKKESFPLTVTSAQKNPTAFYLCASSLADYNEQFFGPGTRLTVL.

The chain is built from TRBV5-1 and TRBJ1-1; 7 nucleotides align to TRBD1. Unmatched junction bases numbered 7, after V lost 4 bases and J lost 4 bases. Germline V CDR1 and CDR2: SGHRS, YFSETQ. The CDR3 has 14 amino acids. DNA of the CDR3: TGCGCCAGCAGCCTAGGGGGCCGGTTCACTGAAGCTTTCTTT. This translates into CASSLGGRFTEAFF.

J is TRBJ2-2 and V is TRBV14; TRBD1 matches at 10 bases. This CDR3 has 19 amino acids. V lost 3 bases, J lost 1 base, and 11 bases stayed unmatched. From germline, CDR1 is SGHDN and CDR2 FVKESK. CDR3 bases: TGTGCCAGCAGCCAGGACCCGGGACAGGGGCTACTGAACACCGGGGAGCTGTTTTTT. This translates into CASSQDPGQGLLNTGELFF.

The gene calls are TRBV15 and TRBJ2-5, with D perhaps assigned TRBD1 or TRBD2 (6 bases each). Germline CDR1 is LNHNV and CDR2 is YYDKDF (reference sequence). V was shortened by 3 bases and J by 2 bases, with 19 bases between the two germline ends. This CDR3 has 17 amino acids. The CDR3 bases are TGTGCCACCAGCAGGGGCCTAGGGGGAGGAGAACAAGAGACCCAGTACTTC. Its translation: CATSRGLGGGEQETQYF.

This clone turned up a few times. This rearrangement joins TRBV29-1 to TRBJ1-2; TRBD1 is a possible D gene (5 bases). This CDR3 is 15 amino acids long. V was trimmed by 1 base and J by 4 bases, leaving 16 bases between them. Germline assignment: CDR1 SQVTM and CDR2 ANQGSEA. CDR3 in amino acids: CSVEGGRVRGYGYTF. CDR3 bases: TGCAGCGTTGAAGGGGGCAGGGTTCGTGGCTATGGCTACACCTTC.

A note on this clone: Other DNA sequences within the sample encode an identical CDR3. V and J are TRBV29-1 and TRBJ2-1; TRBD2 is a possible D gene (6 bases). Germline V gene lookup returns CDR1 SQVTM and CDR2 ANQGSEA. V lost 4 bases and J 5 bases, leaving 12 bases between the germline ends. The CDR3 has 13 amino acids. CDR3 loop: CSVGSGEDNEQFF. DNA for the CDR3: TGCAGCGTTGGGTCGGGGGAGGACAATGAGCAGTTCTTC.

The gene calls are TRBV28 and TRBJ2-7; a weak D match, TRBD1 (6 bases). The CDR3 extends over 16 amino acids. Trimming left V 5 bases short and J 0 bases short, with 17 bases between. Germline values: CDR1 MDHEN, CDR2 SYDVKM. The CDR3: CASSLELPTGSYEQYF. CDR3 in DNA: TGTGCCAGCAGTCTCGAACTCCCGACAGGCTCCTACGAGCAGTACTTC.

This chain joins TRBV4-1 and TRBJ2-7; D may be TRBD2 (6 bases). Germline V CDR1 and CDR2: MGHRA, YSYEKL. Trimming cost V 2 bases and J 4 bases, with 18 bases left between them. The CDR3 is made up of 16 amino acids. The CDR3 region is CASSQNYVQGGYEQYF. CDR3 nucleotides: TGCGCCAGCAGCCAAAATTACGTGCAGGGAGGATACGAGCAGTACTTC.

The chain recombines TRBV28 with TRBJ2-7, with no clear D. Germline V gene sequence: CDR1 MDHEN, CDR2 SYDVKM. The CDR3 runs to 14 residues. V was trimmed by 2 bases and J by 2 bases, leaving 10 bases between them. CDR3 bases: TGTGCCAGCAGTTTAAACGGGTGGACCTACGAGCAGTACTTC. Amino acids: CASSLNGWTYEQYF. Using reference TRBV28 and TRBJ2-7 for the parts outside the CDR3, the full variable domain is DVKVTQSSRYLVKRTGEKVFLECVQDMDHENMFWYRQDPGLGLRLIYFSYDVKMKEKGDIPEGYSVSREKKERFSLILESASTNQTSMYLCASSLNGWTYEQYFGPGTRLTVT.

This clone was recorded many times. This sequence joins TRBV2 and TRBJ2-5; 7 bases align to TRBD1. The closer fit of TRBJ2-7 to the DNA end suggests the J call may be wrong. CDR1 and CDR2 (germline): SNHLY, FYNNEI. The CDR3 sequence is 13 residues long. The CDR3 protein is CASKGASGAEQYF. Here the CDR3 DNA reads TGTGCCAGTAAGGGGGCCTCGGGTGCCGAGCAGTACTTC.

The CDR3 sequence is CASTRAGQLPTEQFF. The CDR3 DNA reads TGTGCCAGTACAAGGGCGGGACAGCTTCCAACCGAGCAGTTCTTC. The V and J genes are TRBV19 and TRBJ2-1; the D gene is possibly TRBD1 (7 bases). Trimming took 7 bases from V and 10 from J, leaving 23 bases between them. Looked up from germline, CDR1 is LNHDA and CDR2 is SQIVND (reference sequence). The CDR3 length is 15 residues.